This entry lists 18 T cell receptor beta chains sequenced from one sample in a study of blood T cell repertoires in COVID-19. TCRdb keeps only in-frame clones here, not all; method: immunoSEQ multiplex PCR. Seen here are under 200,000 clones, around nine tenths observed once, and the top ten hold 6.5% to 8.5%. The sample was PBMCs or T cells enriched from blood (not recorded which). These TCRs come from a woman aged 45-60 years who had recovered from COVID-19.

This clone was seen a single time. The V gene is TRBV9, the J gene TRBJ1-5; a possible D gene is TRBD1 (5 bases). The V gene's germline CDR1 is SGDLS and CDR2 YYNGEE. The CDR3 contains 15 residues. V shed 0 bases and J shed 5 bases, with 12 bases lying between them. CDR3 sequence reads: CASSVVGGCDQPQHF. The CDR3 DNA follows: TGTGCCAGCAGCGTAGTCGGGGGGTGCGATCAGCCCCAGCATTTT. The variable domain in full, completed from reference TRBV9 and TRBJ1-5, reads DSGVTQTPKHLITATGQRVTLRCSPRSGDLSVYWYQQSLDQGLQFLIQYYNGEERAKGNILERFSAQQFPDLHSELNLSSLELGDSALYFCASSVVGGCDQPQHFGDGTRLSIL.

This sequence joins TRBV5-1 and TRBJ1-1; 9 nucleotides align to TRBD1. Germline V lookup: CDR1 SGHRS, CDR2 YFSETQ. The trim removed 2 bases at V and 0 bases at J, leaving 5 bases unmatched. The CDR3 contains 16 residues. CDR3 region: CASSLGTGTMNTEAFF. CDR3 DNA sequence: TGCGCCAGCAGCTTAGGGACAGGGACCATGAACACTGAAGCTTTCTTT.

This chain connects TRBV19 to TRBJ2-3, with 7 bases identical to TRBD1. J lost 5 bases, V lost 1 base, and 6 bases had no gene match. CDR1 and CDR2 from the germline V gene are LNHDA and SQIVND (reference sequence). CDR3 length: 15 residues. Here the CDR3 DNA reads TGTGCCAGTAGTATAGGAGGGACAGCCGGAGATACGCAGTATTTT. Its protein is CASSIGGTAGDTQYF. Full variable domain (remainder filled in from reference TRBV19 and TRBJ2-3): DGGITQSPKYLFRKEGQNVTLSCEQNLNHDAMYWYRQDPGQGLRLIYYSQIVNDFQKGDIAEGYSVSREKKESFPLTVTSAQKNPTAFYLCASSIGGTAGDTQYFGPGTRLTVL.

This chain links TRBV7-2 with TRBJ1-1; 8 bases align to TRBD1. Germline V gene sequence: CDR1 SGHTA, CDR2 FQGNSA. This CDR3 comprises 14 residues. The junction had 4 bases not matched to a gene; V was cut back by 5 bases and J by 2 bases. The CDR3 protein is CASSLDRVNTEAFF. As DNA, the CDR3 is TGTGCCAGCAGCCTGGACAGGGTTAACACTGAAGCTTTCTTT.

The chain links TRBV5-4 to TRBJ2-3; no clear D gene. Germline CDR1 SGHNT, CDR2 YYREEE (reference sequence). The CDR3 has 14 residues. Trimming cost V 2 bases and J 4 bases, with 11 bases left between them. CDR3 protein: CASSFDFFPDTQYF. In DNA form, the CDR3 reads TGTGCCAGCAGCTTCGACTTTTTCCCAGATACGCAGTATTTT.

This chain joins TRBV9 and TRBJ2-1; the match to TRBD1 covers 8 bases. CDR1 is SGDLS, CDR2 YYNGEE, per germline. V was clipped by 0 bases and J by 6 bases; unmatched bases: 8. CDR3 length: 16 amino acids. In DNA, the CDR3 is TGTGCCAGCAGCGTAGTGGGGGGCGGACAGGGCAATGAGCAGTTCTTC. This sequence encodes CASSVVGGGQGNEQFF.

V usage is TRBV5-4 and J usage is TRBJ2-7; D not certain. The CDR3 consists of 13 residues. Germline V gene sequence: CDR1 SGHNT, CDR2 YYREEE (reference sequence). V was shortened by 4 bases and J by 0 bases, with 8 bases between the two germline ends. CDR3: CASSLPSSYEQYF. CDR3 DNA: TGTGCCAGCAGCCTCCCCAGCTCCTACGAGCAGTACTTC. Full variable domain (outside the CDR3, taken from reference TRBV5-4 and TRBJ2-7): ETGVTQSPTHLIKTRGQQVTLRCSSQSGHNTVSWYQQALGQGPQFIFQYYREEENGRGNFPPRFSGLQFPNYSSELNVNALELDDSALYLCASSLPSSYEQYFGPGTRLTVT.

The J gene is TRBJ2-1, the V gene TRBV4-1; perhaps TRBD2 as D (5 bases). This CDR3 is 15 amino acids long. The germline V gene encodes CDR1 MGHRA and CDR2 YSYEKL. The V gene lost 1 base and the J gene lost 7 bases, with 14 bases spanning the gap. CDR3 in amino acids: CASSQVRGLANEQFF. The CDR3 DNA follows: TGCGCCAGCAGCCAAGTCCGAGGGCTAGCAAATGAGCAGTTCTTC.

CDR3 loop: CASSVSGGRETQYF. CDR3 sequence (DNA): TGTGCCAGCAGCGTAAGCGGGGGTAGGGAGACCCAGTACTTC. The chain combines TRBV9 with TRBJ2-5, with 8 bases that match TRBD2. Trimming cost V 1 base and J 5 bases; bases outside gene matches: 4. The germline gives CDR1 SGDLS, CDR2 YYNGEE. The CDR3 sequence is 14 residues long.

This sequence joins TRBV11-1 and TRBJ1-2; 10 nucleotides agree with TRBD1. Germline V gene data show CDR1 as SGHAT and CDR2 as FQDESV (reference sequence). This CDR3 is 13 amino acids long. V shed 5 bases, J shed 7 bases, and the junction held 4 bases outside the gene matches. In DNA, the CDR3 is TGTGCCAGCAGCGACAGGGGGCTGGTTGGCTACACCTTC. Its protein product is CASSDRGLVGYTF.

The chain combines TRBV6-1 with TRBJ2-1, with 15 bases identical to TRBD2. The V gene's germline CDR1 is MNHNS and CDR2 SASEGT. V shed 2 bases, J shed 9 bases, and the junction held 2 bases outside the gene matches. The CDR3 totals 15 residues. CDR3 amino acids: CASSERTSGGVEQFF. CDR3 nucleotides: TGTGCCAGCAGTGAACGGACTAGCGGGGGGGTTGAGCAGTTCTTC.

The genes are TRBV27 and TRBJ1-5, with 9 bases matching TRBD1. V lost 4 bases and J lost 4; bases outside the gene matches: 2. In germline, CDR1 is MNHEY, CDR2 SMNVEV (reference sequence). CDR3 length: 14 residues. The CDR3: CASSSGTGNQPQHF. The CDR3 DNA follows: TGTGCCAGCAGTTCCGGGACAGGGAATCAGCCCCAGCATTTT.

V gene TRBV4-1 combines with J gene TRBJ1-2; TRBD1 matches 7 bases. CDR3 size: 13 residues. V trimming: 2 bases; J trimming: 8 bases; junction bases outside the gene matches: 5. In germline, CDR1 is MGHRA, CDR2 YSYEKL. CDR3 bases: TGCGCCAGCAGCCAAACAACAGGGGACGGCTACACCTTC. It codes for CASSQTTGDGYTF.

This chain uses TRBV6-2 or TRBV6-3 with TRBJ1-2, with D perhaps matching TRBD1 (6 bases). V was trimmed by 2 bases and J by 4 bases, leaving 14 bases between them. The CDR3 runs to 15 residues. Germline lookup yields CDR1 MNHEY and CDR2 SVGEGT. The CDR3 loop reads CASSYPLTGPYGYTF. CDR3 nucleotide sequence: TGTGCCAGCAGTTACCCTCTGACAGGACCCTATGGCTACACCTTC.

CDR3 DNA: TGTGCCAGCATGGGGGGGGTGGAGACCCAGTACTTC. Translated: CASMGGVETQYF. The rearrangement links TRBV6-5 to TRBJ2-5, with 7 positions matching TRBD2. The V segment lost 7 bases and the J segment 5 bases; nucleotides outside the gene matches: 4. CDR1 is MNHEY, CDR2 SVGAGI, per germline. This CDR3 region has 12 residues.

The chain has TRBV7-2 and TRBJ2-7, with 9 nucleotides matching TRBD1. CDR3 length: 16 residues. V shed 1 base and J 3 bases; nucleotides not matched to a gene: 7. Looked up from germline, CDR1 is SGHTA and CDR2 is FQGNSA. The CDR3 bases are TGTGCCAGCAGCTTAGGTCCCGAGACAGGGGGCTACGAGCAGTACTTC. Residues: CASSLGPETGGYEQYF.

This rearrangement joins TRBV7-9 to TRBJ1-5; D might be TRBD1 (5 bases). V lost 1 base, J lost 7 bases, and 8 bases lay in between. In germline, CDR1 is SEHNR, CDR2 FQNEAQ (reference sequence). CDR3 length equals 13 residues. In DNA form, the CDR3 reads TGTGCCAGCAGCTTAGGGTGGGGCCAGCCCCAGCATTTT. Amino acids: CASSLGWGQPQHF.

Here the CDR3 reads CTSSQESRRDRRSDCYGYTF. The CDR3 DNA sequence: TGCACCAGCAGCCAAGAAAGTCGGCGGGACAGACGGAGTGATTGCTATGGCTACACCTTC. This chain connects TRBV1 to TRBJ1-2; the D call in the table, TRBD1, was not verified against the DNA. TRBV1 is marked as a pseudogene. The CDR3 totals 20 residues.